The clone carrying this T cell receptor beta chain was counted at least ten times. The antigen is unknown. Each CDR3 protein is one row after TCRdb ran MiXCR on the 5' RACE reads. Of roughly 240,000 distinct CDR3 sequences listed, around 15% are singletons. The V end was cut by 5 bases, the J end by 1 base, with 12 bases between. CDR3 length equals 15 residues. CDR1 and CDR2 (germline): MNHEY, SVGEGT. The data derive from a study of T-cell memory formation after mild COVID-19. Study results and limitations: From day 15 to 85, contracting clones were balanced between CD4 and CD8, whereas later expanders leaned toward CD4+. Largely, contracting CD4+ clones fell within CM and EM, and contracting CD8+ clones within EMRA.

This chain connects TRBV6-2 or TRBV6-3 to TRBJ2-1; the D gene is possibly TRBD1 (6 bases). Sequenced sample: PBMCs or a T cell subset sorted from them (not recorded which). This receptor was obtained from a man aged 18 to 30 who had mild COVID-19 (a few samples of this study predate the infection). Cell type and time point are not known. CDR3 DNA: TGTGCCAGCAGTGGGTTGAGGGGGTCCTACAATGAGCAGTTCTTC. The encoded protein is CASSGLRGSYNEQFF.